This TCR beta chain comes out of a study of long-term antiretroviral therapy in people with HIV. Study in general: Specimens dating back about a decade before the 2015 immediate-ART recommendation are the oldest included.

This CDR3 comprises 15 residues. The germline V gene has CDR1 LGHNA and CDR2 YNFKEQ. V lost 0 bases and J 3 bases, leaving 9 bases between the germline ends. Remarks on this clone: Its target is unknown.

Study-level points and caveats: In the period from the mid-2000s to the late 2010s, blood was collected, possibly under older ART regimens. ART adherence, viral resistance and therapy changes went undocumented.

Samples were assayed with immunoSEQ v3.0 at survey level. TCRdb's table, derived via immunoSEQ multiplex PCR, lists solely in-frame clones and lacks some. The table lists around 25,000 clones, 90% to 95% of them singletons. The content of samples before DNA extraction was about 0.9-11 million cryopreserved PBMC. This receptor was obtained from a woman aged 50 to 65 with HIV. The sample was unsorted PBMCs, taken about 5 years after starting antiretroviral therapy. V and J are TRBV4-2 and TRBJ1-5; D gene uncertain. The CDR3 region is CASSQEGQINQPQHF. The CDR3 DNA sequence: TGTGCCAGCAGCCAAGAAGGGCAGATCAATCAGCCCCAGCATTTT.